This T cell receptor (beta chain) was documented in a study of blood T cell repertoires in COVID-19. Looking at the study overall: Acute and convalescent COVID-19 specimens originated in the United States, Italy and Spain.

Participants, 18 to 89 years old, spanned around 25 US areas. Generated by immunoSEQ multiplex PCR, the TCRdb table keeps only in-frame clones and is missing some. The sample holds 300,000 to 400,000 clones, roughly 90% seen once. The sample was PBMCs or T cells enriched from blood (not recorded which). The clonotype originates from a woman aged 25-40 years with acute COVID-19.

CDR3 region: CATSRHHSRELSAEAFF. The CDR3 DNA reads TGTGCCACCAGCAGACATCACTCCAGGGAACTGTCCGCTGAAGCTTTCTTT. The J gene is TRBJ1-1, the V gene TRBV15; a possible D gene is TRBD1 (5 bases). CDR3 length: 17 amino acids. V shed 2 bases and J shed 6 bases, with 22 bases lying between them. Germline V lookup: CDR1 LNHNV, CDR2 YYDKDF (reference sequence).